The present entry profiles one T cell receptor beta chain with its context. Antigen specificity is unknown. Researchers ran the PCR with 60 Vbeta and 13 Jbeta primers. The authors' processing: Roughly 10 million shared chains were among some 80 million unique TCR beta chains counted in a later analysis. Sequencing used immunoSEQ multiplex PCR; TCRdb keeps in-frame clones, though not all of them. The DNA gave D and trimming, while V, J and clone size come from that table. The table has about 160,000 clones, approximately 70% seen once. This entry belongs to a study of cytomegalovirus exposure and HLA in healthy donors. Study-level findings and limits: The productive fraction for most TCR beta V segments was about 90% or about 30% in an earlier analysis.

The donors gave bone marrow, and they were healthy. The CDR3 is 14 amino acids. Germline V lookup: CDR1 LNHDA, CDR2 SQIVND (reference sequence). V gave up 7 bases and J gave up 6 bases, with 16 bases separating them. The J gene is TRBJ1-5, the V gene TRBV19; D remains unclear. The sequencing sample was made of PBMCs. The sequence derives from a man aged 35 to 55 in good health and CMV-seropositive. CDR3 in DNA: TGTGCCAGTACGTTGATGGGTGGAGGTCAGCCCCAGCATTTT. This codes for CASTLMGGGQPQHF.